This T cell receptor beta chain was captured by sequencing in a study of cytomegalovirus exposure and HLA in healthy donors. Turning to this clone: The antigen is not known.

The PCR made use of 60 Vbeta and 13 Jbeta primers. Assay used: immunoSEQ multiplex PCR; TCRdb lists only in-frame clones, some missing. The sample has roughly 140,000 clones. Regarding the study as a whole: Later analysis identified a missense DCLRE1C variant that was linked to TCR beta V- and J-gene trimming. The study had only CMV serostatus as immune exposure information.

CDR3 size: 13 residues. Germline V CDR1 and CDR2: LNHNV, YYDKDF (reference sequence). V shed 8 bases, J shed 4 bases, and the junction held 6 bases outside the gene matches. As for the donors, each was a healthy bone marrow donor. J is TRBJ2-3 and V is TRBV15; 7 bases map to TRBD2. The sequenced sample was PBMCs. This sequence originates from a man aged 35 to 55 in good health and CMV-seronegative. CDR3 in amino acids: CATGRGGADTQYF. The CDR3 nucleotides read TGTGCCACCGGGAGGGGCGGGGCAGATACGCAGTATTTT.